The entry below gives a single T cell receptor (beta chain) sequence along with its context. The antigen is unknown. The entry originates in a study of cytomegalovirus exposure and HLA in healthy donors. 60 Vbeta and 13 Jbeta primers were used in PCR. Sequencing used immunoSEQ multiplex PCR; TCRdb keeps in-frame clones, though not all of them. The table includes about 82,000 clones, around 84% detected once. CDR3 length: 15 residues. Germline V lookup: CDR1 LGHNA, CDR2 YNFKEQ. V was pared by 0 bases and J by 10 bases, with 16 bases between. General observations from the study: Later work found most CMV-associated TCR beta chains apparently HLA-restricted. Prior analysis indicated that the majority of TCR beta V segments exhibited productivity approximately 90% or approximately 30% of the time.

V is TRBV4-2 and J is TRBJ2-1; D gene unclear. Sequencing input: PBMCs. This clonotype originated in a man in his sixties or seventies in good health and CMV-seropositive. The CDR3 DNA is TGTGCCAGCAGCCAAGACCAGACTGGTCTAGGCGAGCAGTTCTTC. Translated, it gives CASSQDQTGLGEQFF.